The source of this TCR beta chain is a study of blood T cell repertoires in COVID-19. Study-level background: Acute and convalescent COVID-19 specimens originated in the United States, Italy and Spain. PBMCs, B-cell-depleted T cells, or T cells provided the cDNA or gDNA that made up the material.

CDR3 size: 13 residues. V lost 3 bases to trimming and J lost 3 bases, with 7 bases between them. Original processing methods: Reference gene primer amplification gave nucleated cell count estimates. Some clones are missing from TCRdb's copy, which holds only in-frame ones; the method was immunoSEQ multiplex PCR. The DNA gave D and trimming, while V, J and clone size come from that table. This table holds 15,000 to 20,000 clones, about 81% found once. Sequencing was performed on peripheral blood. V gene TRBV12-3 or TRBV12-4 combines with J gene TRBJ2-3; no reliable D call. This TCR came from a man aged 55 to 69 with acute or convalescent COVID-19. The CDR3: CASSFLSTDTQYF. Here the CDR3 DNA reads TGTGCCAGCAGTTTCCTCTCTACAGATACGCAGTATTTT.